The 16 T cell receptor beta chains presented below share a single source sample, sequenced in a study of T-cell reconstitution after alpha-beta-depleted transplantation in children. This sample's TCRbeta library carried unique molecular identifier barcodes. TCRdb re-called the PCR reads through MiXCR, storing one row per CDR3 protein. The sample lists about 490,000 distinct CDR3 sequences, 10% to 13% seen once, with 2% in the top ten. The material sequenced was PBMCs, taken before TCRalphabeta/CD19-depleted stem cell transplant. All receptors derive from a child aged 2 to 10 with inherited bone marrow failure, due to receive a stem cell transplant.

In its sample, this clonotype was seen many times. The CDR3 DNA follows: TGCGCCAGCAGCCTATTTGACGGGGCTAGCAATGAGCAGTTCTTC. Protein product: CASSLFDGASNEQFF. The genes are TRBV4-3 and TRBJ2-1, with D perhaps assigned TRBD1 or TRBD2 (5 bases each). Germline CDR1 LGHNA, CDR2 YSLEER. This CDR3 spans 15 amino acids. The ends were cut back, 4 bases at V and 6 bases at J, with 16 bases in the middle.

Ten or more counts support this clonotype. The genes are TRBV12-3 or TRBV12-4 and TRBJ2-2; D remains unclear. This CDR3 has 14 residues. Trimming took off 0 bases at V and 5 bases at J, with 7 bases between the two ends. CDR3 sequence: CASSLATLTGELFF. Written as DNA, the CDR3 is TGTGCCAGCAGTTTAGCTACGCTTACCGGGGAGCTGTTTTTT.

To note about this clonotype: A much larger clone differs from this one at a single base, so this may be a read error. The chain employs TRBV6-4 and TRBJ2-1; TRBD2 aligns across 8 bases. The germline V gene has CDR1 MRHNA and CDR2 SNTAGT. The V and J ends lost 8 bases and 13 bases, in that order; junction bases with no gene match: 10. This CDR3 is built from 12 residues. The CDR3 is CASHQGREDQFF. DNA for the CDR3: TGTGCCAGCCACCAGGGGCGGGAGGACCAGTTCTTC.

This clonotype was seen ten or more times. The chain joins TRBV4-1 to TRBJ2-3, with D unclear. Trimming shortened V by 1 base and J by 6 bases, and 8 bases separated the two germline ends. In germline, CDR1 is MGHRA, CDR2 YSYEKL. The length of the CDR3 is 13 residues. DNA of the CDR3: TGCGCCAGCAGCCAAGCGATTCTGGATACGCAGTATTTT. Encoded protein: CASSQAILDTQYF.

This clonotype was observed many times. This sequence joins TRBV7-9 and TRBJ2-2; no definite D call. The V gene's germline CDR1 is SEHNR and CDR2 FQNEAQ (reference sequence). The CDR3 sequence is 12 residues long. V was shortened by 7 bases and J by 3 bases, with 6 bases between the two germline ends. CDR3 coding DNA: TGTGCCAGCACGGAAGACACCGGGGAGCTGTTTTTT. This sequence encodes CASTEDTGELFF.

This clonotype was counted ten times or more. CDR3 sequence: CASSLRVLGPITNEQFF. CDR3 sequence (DNA): TGTGCCAGCAGTTTAAGGGTCCTAGGCCCTATCACCAATGAGCAGTTCTTC. J is TRBJ2-1 and V is TRBV12-3 or TRBV12-4; D remains ambiguous. V gave up 2 bases and J gave up 6 bases, with 20 bases separating them. The CDR3 runs to 17 residues.

The table lists this clonotype with a few counts. V usage is TRBV20-1 and J usage is TRBJ1-4; D unclear. The CDR3 loop spans 13 amino acids. V lost 2 bases and J 8 bases, leaving 12 bases between the germline ends. Germline CDR1 reads DFQATT; CDR2 reads SNEGSKA (reference sequence). The CDR3 sequence: CSARLPSREKLFF. The CDR3 DNA reads as TGCAGTGCTAGACTCCCTTCCAGGGAAAAACTGTTTTTT.

In its sample, this clonotype was seen many times. The rearrangement links TRBV6-2 or TRBV6-3 to TRBJ2-7; D possibly uses TRBD1 or TRBD2 (5 bases each). The germline gives CDR1 MNHEY, CDR2 SVGEGT. Trimming stripped 4 bases from V and 2 bases from J, with 12 bases between. The CDR3 contains 14 residues. CDR3 in DNA: TGTGCCAGCAGTTCGGGACCCTTAACCTACGAGCAGTACTTC. Encoded protein: CASSSGPLTYEQYF.

Ten or more counts support this clonotype. This sequence joins TRBV28 and TRBJ1-6; possible D gene TRBD1, 5 bases. CDR1 and CDR2 (germline): MDHEN, SYDVKM. The CDR3 is 14 residues long. V was trimmed by 6 bases and J by 8 bases, leaving 14 bases between them. CDR3 loop: CASSRDRLDSPLHF. In DNA form, the CDR3 reads TGTGCCAGCAGCAGGGACCGTTTGGATTCACCCCTCCACTTT.

The CDR3: CASSLAGSSGSETQYF. CDR3 DNA sequence: TGTGCCAGCAGCTTGGCCGGGTCTAGCGGGAGTGAGACCCAGTACTTC. V and J are TRBV5-4 and TRBJ2-5; 10 nucleotides line up with TRBD2. This CDR3 contains 16 residues. CDR1 is SGHNT, CDR2 YYREEE, per germline (reference sequence). The J segment lost 5 bases and the V segment lost 0 bases, leaving 7 bases of the junction unmatched. Full variable domain (missing parts from reference TRBV5-4 and TRBJ2-5): ETGVTQSPTHLIKTRGQQVTLRCSSQSGHNTVSWYQQALGQGPQFIFQYYREEENGRGNFPPRFSGLQFPNYSSELNVNALELDDSALYLCASSLAGSSGSETQYFGPGTRLLVL.

This clonotype has only one observation. The chain combines TRBV13 with TRBJ2-3; TRBD2 agrees at 11 bases. The germline V gene has CDR1 PRHDT and CDR2 FYEKMQ (reference sequence). The CDR3 covers 18 residues. Unmatched junction bases numbered 16, after V lost 5 bases and J lost 6 bases. The DNA of the CDR3 is TGTGCCAGCAGCACCAGACTAGCGGGATCATTATTACTGGATACGCAGTATTTT. It translates to CASSTRLAGSLLLDTQYF.

This clonotype came up many times. This chain uses TRBV5-1 with TRBJ2-5; D ambiguous. V was cut by 1 base and J by 4 bases, with 8 bases left in between. CDR3 length equals 13 residues. Germline values: CDR1 SGHRS, CDR2 YFSETQ. The chain's CDR3 is CASSLTPGETQYF. In nucleotides, the CDR3 is TGCGCCAGCAGCTTGACCCCTGGAGAGACCCAGTACTTC.

This sequence joins TRBV12-3 or TRBV12-4 and TRBJ2-1; TRBD1 aligns across 7 bases. With V trimmed by 2 bases and J by 5 bases, 9 bases remained unmatched. This CDR3 spans 16 amino acids. The CDR3 nucleotides read TGTGCCAGCAGTTTATGGCCGAGGACAGGAGACAATGAGCAGTTCTTC. Amino acid sequence: CASSLWPRTGDNEQFF.

The chain is built from TRBV15 and TRBJ1-2, with 7 bases aligning to TRBD1. The CDR3 has 15 amino acids. V shed 3 bases, J shed 3 bases, and the junction held 7 bases outside the gene matches. Germline-derived CDR1 and CDR2 are LNHNV and YYDKDF (reference sequence). CDR3 residues: CATSSRQGGDYGYTF. For the CDR3, the DNA is TGTGCCACCAGCAGCCGACAGGGAGGGGACTATGGCTACACCTTC.

This clonotype was recorded a few times. This rearrangement joins TRBV4-1 to TRBJ2-2; D is ambiguous. The CDR3 is made up of 15 amino acids. Germline loops: CDR1 MGHRA, CDR2 YSYEKL. Trimming removed 0 bases from V and 3 bases from J, with 8 bases in between. In DNA, the CDR3 is TGCGCCAGCAGCCAAGATGGCGTCTACACCGGGGAGCTGTTTTTT. It yields the protein CASSQDGVYTGELFF.

This clonotype was seen only a few times. V is TRBV6-5 and J is TRBJ1-5, with a possible D match to TRBD1 (6 bases). The CDR3 is 12 amino acids. Germline-derived CDR1 and CDR2 are MNHEY and SVGAGI. The CDR3 sequence: CATGGPNQPQHF. The CDR3 region has the DNA TGTGCGACCGGGGGCCCAAATCAGCCCCAGCATTTT.